Only a few counts were recorded for the clone carrying this TCR beta chain. What it binds is not known. Here immunoSEQ multiplex PCR was the method, and the copy in TCRdb shows in-frame clones only, minus some. In the table there are 100,000 to 150,000 clones, about 83% of which are singletons. This specimen comes from a study of cytomegalovirus exposure and HLA in healthy donors. Turning to the study itself: The 120 or so validation repertoires used a platform that matched the one used for the approximately 670 first-cohort repertoires, as a later analysis reported. Regarding the study as a whole: Within the 130 or so validation repertoires, first-cohort TCR clusters tended to co-occur, according to a later analysis. Among TCR beta chains, those listed as cytomegalovirus-associated numbered over 150.

Germline-derived CDR1 and CDR2 are MNHEY and SVGAGI. V dropped 0 bases and J dropped 2; count of bases not matched to a gene: 6. The CDR3 totals 16 residues. Separate from the roughly 630-subject first cohort was the approximately 120-subject validation cohort, to which the donors belonged. Sequenced: PBMCs. The J gene is TRBJ2-7, the V gene TRBV6-5; 8 bases agree with TRBD2. The clonotype was recovered from a woman aged 30 to 39 in good health and CMV-seronegative. CDR3 residues: CASSYSRGVVTYEQYF. The CDR3 DNA reads as TGTGCCAGCAGTTACTCGCGGGGGGTGGTGACCTACGAGCAGTACTTC.